This T cell receptor beta chain was identified in a study of blood T cell repertoires in COVID-19. Whole-study context: From the United States, Italy and Spain came samples of acute and convalescent COVID-19.

V lost 1 base, J lost 1 base, and 7 bases lay in between. This CDR3 comprises 14 residues. CDR1 LNHDA and CDR2 SQIVND come from the germline V gene (reference sequence). In terms of age and location, participants ranged from roughly 18 to 95 years and lived in fewer than 30 US areas. TCRdb keeps only in-frame clones here, not all; method: immunoSEQ multiplex PCR. Of about 210,000 clones in the sample, about 91% were seen once. The receptor's source is a man aged 18 to 29 with acute COVID-19. This chain links TRBV19 with TRBJ1-1, with TRBD1 as a possible D gene (6 bases). Material: PBMCs or T cells enriched from blood (not recorded which). CDR3 region: CASSIGRGNTEAFF. CDR3 bases: TGTGCCAGTAGTATAGGCAGGGGGAACACTGAAGCTTTCTTT.